This TCR beta chain was documented in a study of read filtering for tumor transcriptome and immune sequencing. General study results and limits: About 82% of IR-seq clonotypes had a single read, yet these held about 3.6% of reads. The CD138-negative fraction was mixed bone marrow immune cells, not pure T cells.

CDR1 is LGHNA and CDR2 is YNFKEQ in the germline V gene. Trimming took 6 bases from V and 4 from J; bases not matched to a gene: 11. This CDR3 region has 17 residues. Molecular barcoded adaptors covering alpha/delta and beta/gamma chains were used on approximately 400 ng RNA. Each CDR3 protein is one row after TCRdb ran MiXCR on the reads. The top ten hold 66% of the sample, which has about 23,000 distinct CDR3 sequences, about 13% seen once. Regarding this clonotype: The antigen is undetermined.

The V call is TRBV4-2, the J call TRBJ2-1, with 11 bases fitting TRBD2. The sequencing input was a population of CD138-negative cells sorted from bone marrow. The TCR was taken from a donor older than 35 with multiple myeloma. The DNA for the CDR3 is TGTGCCAGCAGTCTCACTTCCGGGACTAGCGGATACAATGAGCAGTTCTTC. Amino acids: CASSLTSGTSGYNEQFF.